The 6 T cell receptor beta chains reported below all come from one sample, sequenced in a study of long-term antiretroviral therapy in people with HIV. Version v3.0 of the immunoSEQ assay ran at survey level. The protocol was immunoSEQ multiplex PCR, while the TCRdb copy is restricted to in-frame clones and leaves out a portion. The sample shows about 30,000 clones, roughly 93% of them seen only once. The source was unsorted PBMCs, collected about 7.2 years after starting antiretroviral therapy. These TCRs come from a man aged 45 to 65 with HIV.

The rearrangement links TRBV6-6 to TRBJ2-5; 8 positions match TRBD2. The CDR3 covers 15 residues. V shed 6 bases, J shed 2 bases, and the junction held 8 bases outside the gene matches. Looked up from germline, CDR1 is MNHNY and CDR2 is SVGAGI (reference sequence). The CDR3 region is CASRRPGLGQETQYF. The CDR3 region has the DNA TGTGCCAGCAGACGTCCGGGACTAGGGCAAGAGACCCAGTACTTC.

The chain employs TRBV11-2 and TRBJ1-5; D gene unclear. The CDR3 length is 16 residues. The germline V and J ends were trimmed by 1 base and 3 bases, with 13 bases remaining between them. Germline V gene lookup returns CDR1 SGHAT and CDR2 FQNNGV. The CDR3 DNA follows: TGTGCCAGCAGCTTAGTTTCCGGGTATGCCAATCAGCCCCAGCATTTT. It yields the protein CASSLVSGYANQPQHF.

CDR3 nucleotides: TGTGCCAGCAGCTTAGGTGGCAGAGACTACAATGAGCAGTTCTTC. It translates to CASSLGGRDYNEQFF. The gene calls are TRBV11-3 and TRBJ2-1; D is uncertain. The CDR3 is 15 residues long. V was trimmed by 1 base and J by 3 bases, leaving 10 bases between them. Germline CDR1 is SGHNT and CDR2 is YENEEA.

This rearrangement joins TRBV4-1 to TRBJ2-3; 7 bases agree with TRBD2. V lost 3 bases to trimming and J lost 5 bases; unmatched junction nucleotides: 11. The germline V gene encodes CDR1 MGHRA and CDR2 YSYEKL. This CDR3 region has 16 residues. CDR3: CASSHPTSPPEDTQYF. DNA of the CDR3: TGCGCCAGCAGCCACCCGACTAGCCCTCCCGAAGATACGCAGTATTTT.

The chain couples TRBV18 to TRBJ1-6; 8 bases line up with TRBD1. With V trimmed by 3 bases and J by 8 bases, 6 bases remained unmatched. CDR3 length: 15 amino acids. CDR1 and CDR2 from the germline V gene are KGHSH and LQKENI. CDR3 region: CASSPPHRGDSPLHF. The CDR3 DNA reads as TGTGCCAGCTCACCTCCTCACAGGGGGGATTCACCCCTCCACTTT.

This sequence joins TRBV9 and TRBJ2-2; a weak D match, TRBD2 (5 bases). This CDR3 has 16 residues. In germline, CDR1 is SGDLS, CDR2 YYNGEE. V was trimmed by 4 bases and J by 0 bases, leaving 13 bases between them. The CDR3 sequence is CASSHRGQPNTGELFF. The DNA for the CDR3 is TGTGCCAGCAGCCATAGAGGGCAGCCGAACACCGGGGAGCTGTTTTTT.